The 3 T cell receptor beta chains presented below share a single source sample, sequenced in a study of blood T cell repertoires in COVID-19. The assay was immunoSEQ multiplex PCR, and TCRdb's table has in-frame clones only and misses some. Among roughly 15,000 clones listed, around 77% were seen once. The sample was peripheral blood. All receptors derive from a human donor in a cohort sampled during active COVID-19.

The genes are TRBV28 and TRBJ2-3, with TRBD2 matching over 8 bases. The CDR3 consists of 15 residues. CDR1 MDHEN and CDR2 SYDVKM come from the germline V gene. V lost 6 bases, J lost 7 bases, and 12 bases stayed unmatched. The CDR3 loop reads CASSTLSGRRNTQYF. CDR3 DNA sequence: TGTGCCAGCAGCACCCTAAGCGGGAGAAGGAATACGCAGTATTTT.

The chain combines TRBV5-8 with TRBJ2-3, with D unclear. Between the trimmed V and J ends, which lost 0 bases and 6 bases, there was a span of 14 bases. Germline V gene data show CDR1 as SGHTS and CDR2 as YDEGEE. This CDR3 has 15 amino acids. CDR3 nucleotide sequence: TGTGCCAGCAGCTTGGGCGGTACACTTTTTGATACGCAGTATTTT. It codes for CASSLGGTLFDTQYF.

The chain uses TRBV2 and TRBJ2-1; D might be TRBD1 (6 bases). V shed 9 bases and J shed 8 bases, with 20 bases lying between them. CDR1 SNHLY and CDR2 FYNNEI come from the germline V gene. CDR3 size: 14 residues. The CDR3 DNA follows: TGTGCCAGTGGGCTGGGGGCCCAAAGGGATGAGCAGTTCTTC. Translation gives CASGLGAQRDEQFF.